The 2 T cell receptor beta chains below were found in one sample sequenced in a study of blood T cell repertoires in COVID-19. TCRdb's copy holds only in-frame clones and misses some; the assay was immunoSEQ multiplex PCR. The sample comprises over 60,000 clones, 85% to 90% of which are singletons, and under 13% rests with the top ten. What was sequenced was peripheral blood. Every receptor here comes from a man in his 70s with active or convalescent COVID-19.

CDR3: CASSPTTTGETQYF. The CDR3 DNA sequence: TGCGCCAGCAGCCCTACGACTACAGGGGAGACCCAGTACTTC. V usage is TRBV5-1 and J usage is TRBJ2-5, with a weak D call TRBD1 (6 bases). Germline CDR1 is SGHRS and CDR2 is YFSETQ. This CDR3 has 14 residues. V lost 4 bases and J lost 5, with 15 bases in between.

This chain links TRBV6-2 or TRBV6-3 with TRBJ1-4, with D perhaps TRBD1 (5 bases). The V gene's germline CDR1 is MNHEY and CDR2 SVGEGT. Trimming cost V 3 bases and J 5 bases, with 13 bases left between them. This CDR3 is built from 15 residues. The CDR3 bases are TGTGCCAGCAGTTATGCAGGGCTCTCGAATGAAAAACTGTTTTTT. It specifies CASSYAGLSNEKLFF.